One and the same sample provided the 20 T cell receptor beta chains below, sequenced in a study of T-cell reconstitution after alpha-beta-depleted transplantation in children. Molecular barcoding with unique molecular identifiers was used for the TCRbeta library. TCRdb re-called the PCR reads through MiXCR, storing one row per CDR3 protein. Here the sample spans approximately 350,000 distinct CDR3 sequences, under 20% being singletons. Material: PBMCs, mostly from graft donor cells, obtained 360 days after TCRalphabeta/CD19-depleted stem cell transplant. Receptors were obtained from a male patient aged 2 to 10 who had a stem cell transplant for acute lymphoblastic leukemia, so the T cells may come from the graft donor.

This clonotype showed up just a few times. The chain recombines TRBV5-6 with TRBJ2-7, with 10 bases lining up with TRBD1. The CDR3 loop spans 15 amino acids. Germline V CDR1 and CDR2: SGHDT, YYEEEE. The trim removed 2 bases at V and 3 bases at J, leaving 5 bases unmatched. The CDR3 is CASSFWDRGSYEQYF. The CDR3 DNA sequence: TGTGCCAGCAGCTTCTGGGACAGGGGTAGCTACGAGCAGTACTTC.

The chain is built from TRBV4-2 and TRBJ2-6, with unresolved D. Germline V gene lookup returns CDR1 LGHNA and CDR2 YNFKEQ. Trimming took off 0 bases at V and 2 bases at J, with 5 bases between the two ends. The CDR3 has 15 residues. For the CDR3, the DNA is TGTGCCAGCAGCCAAGATTGGACTGGGGCCAACGTCCTGACTTTC. The encoded protein is CASSQDWTGANVLTF.

This clonotype was observed a few times. The rearrangement links TRBV6-5 to TRBJ2-7; D gene uncertain. The CDR3 spans 14 residues. Germline V CDR1 and CDR2: MNHEY, SVGAGI. V was cut by 7 bases and J by 6 bases, with 19 bases left in between. CDR3 bases: TGTGCCAGCACCGAGTACCATTTCTTTTCCGAGCAGTACTTC. Residues: CASTEYHFFSEQYF.

The chain links TRBV2 to TRBJ2-1; 8 bases fit TRBD2. Germline V CDR1 and CDR2: SNHLY, FYNNEI. CDR3 length: 15 amino acids. Trimming at V came to 6 bases and at J to 2 bases, leaving 6 bases not matched to a gene. DNA of the CDR3: TGTGCCAGCAGGGTACTAGCGGCCACCTACAATGAGCAGTTCTTC. This codes for CASRVLAATYNEQFF. Full variable domain (remainder filled in from reference TRBV2 and TRBJ2-1): EPEVTQTPSHQVTQMGQEVILRCVPISNHLYFYWYRQILGQKVEFLVSFYNNEISEKSEIFDDQFSVERPDGSNFTLKIRSTKLEDSAMYFCASRVLAATYNEQFFGPGTRLTVL.

The V and J genes are TRBV7-9 and TRBJ2-7, with 8 bases aligning to TRBD1. The CDR3 totals 15 residues. J was trimmed by 5 bases and V by 5 bases; bases with no gene match: 11. Germline values: CDR1 SEHNR, CDR2 FQNEAQ (reference sequence). CDR3 DNA: TGTGCCAGCAGCCCCCGGACAGGGTATGTGGACGAGCAGTACTTC. Protein product: CASSPRTGYVDEQYF.

The rearrangement joins TRBV12-3 or TRBV12-4 to TRBJ1-1; possible D gene TRBD1, 6 bases. V was trimmed by 7 bases and J by 0 bases, leaving 15 bases between them. This CDR3 spans 15 amino acids. The CDR3 DNA sequence: TGTGCCAGCACCCCGGACAGCCTTATGAACACTGAAGCTTTCTTT. Amino acid sequence: CASTPDSLMNTEAFF.

This clonotype was picked up many times. This chain links TRBV12-3 or TRBV12-4 with TRBJ2-1; 13 bases are a match to TRBD2. This CDR3 is built from 16 residues. V dropped 3 bases and J dropped 15; count of bases not matched to a gene: 14. The CDR3 sequence: CASSFIWTSGSWKLFF. CDR3 DNA: TGTGCCAGCAGTTTTATTTGGACTAGCGGGAGTTGGAAACTGTTCTTC.

This clonotype turned up a few times. The V and J genes are TRBV4-3 and TRBJ1-2; D might be TRBD1 (6 bases). The V and J ends lost 1 base and 4 bases respectively, with 13 bases between them. The CDR3 has 15 residues. The germline gives CDR1 LGHNA, CDR2 YSLEER. The CDR3 here is CASSQVARRGYGYTF. CDR3 coding DNA: TGCGCCAGCAGCCAAGTAGCCCGCAGGGGCTATGGCTACACCTTC.

Only a few counts were recorded for this clonotype. The chain links TRBV5-5 to TRBJ2-5; possible D gene TRBD1, 5 bases. The V and J ends lost 4 bases and 0 bases respectively, with 10 bases between them. Germline assignment: CDR1 SGHKS and CDR2 YYEKEE (reference sequence). The CDR3 contains 14 residues. CDR3 region: CASSPGHNQETQYF. DNA of the CDR3: TGTGCCAGCAGCCCTGGACACAACCAAGAGACCCAGTACTTC.

J is TRBJ2-5 and V is TRBV6-6; possibly TRBD2 for D (6 bases). The CDR3 runs to 13 residues. V lost 11 bases, J lost 2 bases, and 15 bases lay in between. The germline V gene encodes CDR1 MNHNY and CDR2 SVGAGI (reference sequence). CDR3 protein: CAHRPGVQETQYF. The DNA of the CDR3 is TGTGCCCACCGCCCGGGGGTTCAAGAGACCCAGTACTTC.

This clonotype turned up a few times. This rearrangement joins TRBV10-3 to TRBJ2-2; D may correspond to TRBD1 or TRBD2 (5 bases each). Trimming removed 8 bases at V and 6 bases at J, with 13 bases between. Germline CDR1 reads ENHRY; CDR2 reads SYGVKD. The CDR3 is 13 amino acids. DNA for the CDR3: TGTGCCATCCAGGGACGGGACGCCGGGGAGCTGTTTTTT. Its protein is CAIQGRDAGELFF.

This clonotype has ten or more counts. This chain links TRBV28 with TRBJ2-1, with D unclear. Per germline, CDR1 MDHEN and CDR2 SYDVKM. The CDR3 totals 13 residues. V lost 2 bases and J 6 bases, leaving 8 bases between the germline ends. CDR3 loop: CASSLGGVNEQFF. The CDR3 nucleotides are TGTGCCAGCAGTTTAGGTGGGGTCAATGAGCAGTTCTTC.

This clonotype was picked up a small number of times. This chain joins TRBV28 and TRBJ2-7; D gene ambiguous. The CDR3 is 12 amino acids. V dropped 4 bases and J dropped 3 bases, with 7 bases sitting between them. CDR1 MDHEN and CDR2 SYDVKM come from the germline V gene. The CDR3 reads CASSSLLYEQYF. The CDR3 nucleotides read TGTGCCAGCAGTTCCCTCCTCTACGAGCAGTACTTC.

The chain links TRBV20-1 to TRBJ2-1, with D tentatively TRBD2 (5 bases). CDR1 is DFQATT and CDR2 is SNEGSKA in the germline V gene (reference sequence). The CDR3 is 11 residues long. The ends were cut back, 3 bases at V and 6 bases at J, with 6 bases in the middle. Here the CDR3 reads CSASGINEQFF. CDR3 DNA sequence: TGCAGTGCTAGCGGGATCAATGAGCAGTTCTTC.

There are a few counts of this clonotype. DNA of the CDR3: TGCAGCGTTCGAGGACTAGCGGGAGAAACCGGGGAGCTGTTTTTT. It encodes CSVRGLAGETGELFF. This sequence joins TRBV29-1 and TRBJ2-2; TRBD2 aligns across 13 bases. The J segment lost 5 bases and the V segment lost 5 bases, leaving 5 bases of the junction unmatched. Germline assignment: CDR1 SQVTM and CDR2 ANQGSEA. The CDR3 has 15 amino acids.

This clonotype was seen a few times. The V gene is TRBV4-3, the J gene TRBJ2-1, with 11 nucleotides matching TRBD2. Trimming took 0 bases from V and 6 from J; bases not matched to a gene: 7. CDR1 LGHNA and CDR2 YSLEER come from the germline V gene. The CDR3 length is 17 residues. CDR3: CASSQEARLAGFNEQFF. CDR3 coding DNA: TGCGCCAGCAGCCAAGAAGCCCGACTAGCGGGGTTCAATGAGCAGTTCTTC.

This clonotype was found a few times. The rearrangement uses TRBV7-2 and TRBJ2-7; D uncertain. CDR1 is SGHTA and CDR2 is FQGNSA in the germline V gene. CDR3 length: 12 amino acids. Trimming cost V 0 bases and J 5 bases, with 5 bases left between them. CDR3 region: CASSLALNEQYF. The CDR3, as DNA: TGTGCCAGCAGCTTAGCGCTCAACGAGCAGTACTTC. Together with reference TRBV7-2 and TRBJ2-7, the CDR3 gives the full variable domain: GAGVSQSPSNKVTEKGKDVELRCDPISGHTALYWYRQSLGQGLEFLIYFQGNSAPDKSGLPSDRFSAERTGGSVSTLTIQRTQQEDSAVYLCASSLALNEQYFGPGTRLTVT.

The chain uses TRBV4-3 and TRBJ1-1; D possibly corresponds to TRBD1 (6 bases). This CDR3 is 15 amino acids long. Germline-derived CDR1 and CDR2 are LGHNA and YSLEER. Trimming took 4 bases from V and 3 from J, leaving 15 bases between them. The CDR3 spells CASSRSYRAYTEAFF. DNA of the CDR3: TGCGCCAGCAGCCGGTCCTACAGGGCCTACACTGAAGCTTTCTTT.

This clonotype was counted many times. The chain links TRBV7-9 to TRBJ2-7; D unresolved. This CDR3 contains 14 residues. Germline V gives CDR1 SEHNR, CDR2 FQNEAQ (reference sequence). V shed 1 base and J shed 2 bases, with 9 bases lying between them. CDR3 residues: CASSLGYGAYEQYF. CDR3 bases: TGTGCCAGCAGCTTAGGGTACGGAGCCTACGAGCAGTACTTC. The variable domain in full, completed from reference TRBV7-9 and TRBJ2-7, reads DTGVSQNPRHKITKRGQNVTFRCDPISEHNRLYWYRQTLGQGPEFLTYFQNEAQLEKSRLLSDRFSAERPKGSFSTLEIQRTEQGDSAMYLCASSLGYGAYEQYFGPGTRLTVT.

The rearrangement joins TRBV7-9 to TRBJ1-3, with TRBD1 identical over 8 bases. Germline lookup yields CDR1 SEHNR and CDR2 FQNEAQ (reference sequence). The CDR3 consists of 15 residues. The V gene end was trimmed by 3 bases and the J gene end by 0 bases; junction bases not matched to a gene: 1. CDR3: CASSLTGDSGNTIYF. The DNA of the CDR3 is TGTGCCAGCAGCTTGACAGGGGACTCTGGAAACACCATATATTTT.